A single TCR beta chain is shown here with its context. The antigen this receptor binds is unknown. Base qualities are missing; no much larger clone stands one base away. The data originate from a study of blood T cell repertoires in COVID-19 (dated by TCRdb to between 2020 and 2021). Regarding the research as a whole: Collaborator samples came from the United States, Italy and Spain and covered acute and convalescent phases of COVID-19. The samples were drawn from the first 160 participants of the ongoing ImmuneRACE study and from 1,254 subjects provided by 6 global collaborators. Where available, HLA class I and class II types were taken from metadata supplied by the sample provider and were not determined by assay-based typing. The material from the prospective study consisted of cDNA or gDNA derived from T cells, B-cell-depleted T cells, or PBMCs. Nearly every sample came with metadata listing a de-identified subject ID, COVID-19 status, age in years and sex. Subjects who had been exposed to COVID-19, were actively infected with it, or had recovered from it provided the deeply sampled blood TCRbeta repertoires that made up the dataset. A freely available public database, intended as a resource for researchers studying the immune response to SARS-CoV-2, is where the repertoires were released. Study-wide findings and limitations: Clinical and demographic metadata were provided uncurated, with the amount varying by source and participant.

The immunoSEQ Assay, a bias-controlled multiplex PCR, was used to amplify TCRbeta CDR3 regions from genomic DNA. On the authors' methods: The number of nucleated cells in each sample was estimated by amplification of reference gene primers within the assay. Sequence reads were collapsed and filtered to measure the absolute abundance of every unique TCRbeta CDR3 rearrangement. For each sample, productive Simpson clonality was calculated as the square root of Simpson's diversity index over productive rearrangements. This immuneACCESS table, as held by TCRdb, lists in-frame sequences with V and J called but not all clones. Of the missing ones, under half trace to an unresolved V gene in checked studies; the others have no known cause. That table is the source of V, J and clone size, and D and trimming were worked out from the DNA. The sample table shows about 54,000 clones, and 87% are seen once. The ten largest clonotypes hold roughly 3.7% of the sample.

V loses 0 bases of germline sequence and J loses 3 bases, and the interval between the two ends is 6 bases. Inclusive of the bounding cysteine and phenylalanine, the CDR3 is 14 residues long. The retained sequence is limited to the CDR3, 42 bases, with the frame set at the first base. The germline V gene provides CDR1 SGHRS and CDR2 YFSETQ. In Seattle, one collaborating source enrolled patients while the infection was active and tracked those patients longitudinally over the course of disease. Whole blood was collected in K2EDTA tubes by collaborating institutions according to the institutions' own protocols. For TCRbeta analysis, collaborators shipped samples in one of three forms: frozen whole blood, isolated PBMCs, or DNA extracted from either of those sample types.

The clonotype comes from a man in his forties or fifties with COVID-19, enrolled during active disease. The sequence is built from TRBV5-1 and TRBJ1-4; a tentative D call is TRBD1 (6 bases match). The sample taken for sequencing was peripheral blood. The DNA sequence reads TGCGCCAGCAGCTTGGAGGGGGCTAATGAAAAACTGTTTTTT. Translation gives CASSLEGANEKLFF. The reference TRBV5-1 and TRBJ1-4 proteins fill in what lies around the CDR3, so the full variable domain reads KAGVTQTPRYLIKTRGQQVTLSCSPISGHRSVSWYQQTPGQGLQFLFEYFSETQRNKGNFPGRFSGRQFSNSRSEMNVSTLELGDSALYLCASSLEGANEKLFFGSGTQLSVL.